The rows below give T cell receptor beta chains drawn from one sample of a study of control samples from healthy donors and cancer patients. The protocol was immunoSEQ multiplex PCR, while the TCRdb copy is restricted to in-frame clones and leaves out a portion. The sample contains tens of thousands of clones, 90% of which appear only once. The source material was PBMCs. The receptors were gathered from a man between 60 and 75 years old with colorectal cancer. Each CDR3 is given with its conserved first and last residue. Each record gives: D gene, CDR3 length, J gene, V gene, clone size, CDR3 protein, CDR3 DNA. A D gene is named only where the DNA matches it firmly. Rows give clone size only sometimes, using once, few, many, or a class for an expanded clone.

d_call: NA
cdr3_length: 14
j_call: TRBJ2-7
v_call: TRBV27
clone_size: NA
cdr3_aa: CASSPGNSPYEQYF
cdr3_nt: TGTGCCAGCAGTCCTGGAAATTCCCCCTACGAGCAGTACTTC

d_call: TRBD1
cdr3_length: 12
j_call: TRBJ2-3
v_call: TRBV11-3
clone_size: NA
cdr3_aa: CASGQNTDTQYF
cdr3_nt: TGTGCATCGGGACAGAACACAGATACGCAGTATTTT

d_call: TRBD1
cdr3_length: 14
j_call: TRBJ2-5
v_call: TRBV11-3
clone_size: NA
cdr3_aa: CASRPTGAMETQYF
cdr3_nt: TGTGCCAGCAGACCGACAGGGGCCATGGAGACCCAGTACTTC

d_call: NA
cdr3_length: 13
j_call: TRBJ2-7
v_call: TRBV27
clone_size: NA
cdr3_aa: CASKGLGTYEQYF
cdr3_nt: TGTGCCAGCAAGGGCTTGGGGACCTACGAGCAGTACTTC

d_call: NA
cdr3_length: 15
j_call: TRBJ2-2
v_call: TRBV5-1
clone_size: once
cdr3_aa: CASSARARETGELFF
cdr3_nt: TGCGCCAGCAGCGCCCGGGCAAGGGAAACCGGGGAGCTGTTTTTT

d_call: TRBD2
cdr3_length: 15
j_call: TRBJ2-5
v_call: TRBV7-9
clone_size: NA
cdr3_aa: CASSLAAGGPETQYF
cdr3_nt: TGTGCCAGCAGCTTAGCAGCGGGGGGGCCAGAGACCCAGTACTTC

d_call: NA
cdr3_length: 13
j_call: TRBJ1-4
v_call: TRBV7-9
clone_size: NA
cdr3_aa: CASSLSRNEKLFF
cdr3_nt: TGTGCCAGCAGCTTGTCCCGAAATGAAAAACTGTTTTTT

d_call: TRBD2
cdr3_length: 16
j_call: TRBJ2-7
v_call: TRBV15
clone_size: NA
cdr3_aa: CATSRDRGGGTYEQYF
cdr3_nt: TGTGCCACCAGCAGAGATCGGGGGGGCGGAACCTACGAGCAGTACTTC

d_call: TRBD1
cdr3_length: 15
j_call: TRBJ1-6
v_call: TRBV18
clone_size: NA
cdr3_aa: CASSPLGQGNSPLHF
cdr3_nt: TGTGCCAGCTCACCACTGGGACAGGGGAATTCACCCCTCCACTTT

d_call: NA
cdr3_length: 13
j_call: TRBJ2-3
v_call: TRBV10-3
clone_size: NA
cdr3_aa: CAILDKSTDTQYF
cdr3_nt: TGTGCCATCCTCGACAAGAGCACAGATACGCAGTATTTT

d_call: TRBD1
cdr3_length: 13
j_call: TRBJ2-1
v_call: TRBV15
clone_size: NA
cdr3_aa: CATNDRVGNEQFF
cdr3_nt: TGTGCCACCAACGACAGGGTCGGGAATGAGCAGTTCTTC

d_call: NA
cdr3_length: 15
j_call: TRBJ2-7
v_call: TRBV9
clone_size: NA
cdr3_aa: CASSVDNSGVYEQYF
cdr3_nt: TGTGCCAGCAGCGTAGATAACAGTGGAGTCTACGAGCAGTACTTC

d_call: TRBD1
cdr3_length: 15
j_call: TRBJ2-1
v_call: TRBV27
clone_size: NA
cdr3_aa: CASSPRTGAYNEQFF
cdr3_nt: TGTGCCAGCAGTCCCCGGACAGGGGCCTACAATGAGCAGTTCTTC

d_call: NA
cdr3_length: 19
j_call: TRBJ2-5
v_call: TRBV6-1
clone_size: NA
cdr3_aa: CASSEKGLLERIVVETQYF
cdr3_nt: TGTGCCAGCAGTGAAAAGGGTCTGTTAGAGCGTATCGTTGTGGAGACCCAGTACTTC

d_call: NA
cdr3_length: 16
j_call: TRBJ2-6
v_call: TRBV19
clone_size: NA
cdr3_aa: CASSPGLSSGANVLTF
cdr3_nt: TGTGCCAGTAGTCCTGGACTGAGCTCTGGGGCCAACGTCCTGACTTTC

d_call: TRBD2
cdr3_length: 16
j_call: TRBJ2-1
v_call: TRBV5-4
clone_size: NA
cdr3_aa: CASSSLSGGPRNEQFF
cdr3_nt: TGTGCCAGCAGCTCCCTATCGGGGGGGCCTAGGAATGAGCAGTTCTTC

d_call: NA
cdr3_length: 15
j_call: TRBJ1-1
v_call: TRBV5-1
clone_size: NA
cdr3_aa: CASSFLVGGNTEAFF
cdr3_nt: TGCGCCAGCAGTTTCCTGGTGGGAGGGAACACTGAAGCTTTCTTT

d_call: TRBD2
cdr3_length: 14
j_call: TRBJ2-1
v_call: TRBV6-5
clone_size: NA
cdr3_aa: CASSPTSGGGEQFF
cdr3_nt: TGTGCCAGCAGTCCGACTAGCGGGGGGGGTGAGCAGTTCTTC

d_call: TRBD1
cdr3_length: 14
j_call: TRBJ2-7
v_call: TRBV12-5
clone_size: few
cdr3_aa: CASAWGTGGYEQYF
cdr3_nt: TGTGCTAGTGCCTGGGGGACAGGGGGATACGAGCAGTACTTC

d_call: NA
cdr3_length: 13
j_call: TRBJ1-5
v_call: TRBV30
clone_size: NA
cdr3_aa: CAWNEEGHQPQHF
cdr3_nt: TGTGCCTGGAACGAAGAGGGCCATCAGCCCCAGCATTTT

d_call: NA
cdr3_length: 14
j_call: TRBJ1-4
v_call: TRBV20-1
clone_size: NA
cdr3_aa: CSASSGAANEKLFF
cdr3_nt: TGCAGTGCTAGTTCCGGGGCTGCTAATGAAAAACTGTTTTTT

d_call: TRBD1
cdr3_length: 14
j_call: TRBJ2-7
v_call: TRBV7-2
clone_size: NA
cdr3_aa: CASSQKGTAYEQYF
cdr3_nt: TGTGCCAGCAGCCAGAAAGGGACAGCCTACGAGCAGTACTTC

d_call: NA
cdr3_length: 13
j_call: TRBJ2-2
v_call: TRBV19
clone_size: once
cdr3_aa: CASARGNTGELFF
cdr3_nt: TGTGCCAGTGCCCGAGGGAACACCGGGGAGCTGTTTTTT

d_call: TRBD1
cdr3_length: 14
j_call: TRBJ1-2
v_call: TRBV7-2
clone_size: NA
cdr3_aa: CASSLEQGVGGYTF
cdr3_nt: TGTGCCAGCAGCTTAGAACAGGGGGTCGGTGGCTACACCTTC

d_call: TRBD1
cdr3_length: 12
j_call: TRBJ1-2
v_call: TRBV12-3/TRBV12-4
clone_size: NA
cdr3_aa: CASSYRGYGYTF
cdr3_nt: TGTGCCAGCAGTTACAGGGGCTATGGCTACACCTTC

d_call: NA
cdr3_length: 15
j_call: TRBJ2-6
v_call: TRBV7-2
clone_size: NA
cdr3_aa: CASSLGGAGANVLTF
cdr3_nt: TGTGCCAGCAGCTTAGGGGGGGCGGGGGCCAACGTCCTGACTTTC

d_call: NA
cdr3_length: 13
j_call: TRBJ2-3
v_call: TRBV30
clone_size: NA
cdr3_aa: CAWRGDSTDTQYF
cdr3_nt: TGTGCCTGGAGAGGCGACAGCACAGATACGCAGTATTTT

d_call: NA
cdr3_length: 15
j_call: TRBJ2-1
v_call: TRBV2
clone_size: NA
cdr3_aa: CASSESGSVGSEQFF
cdr3_nt: TGTGCCAGCAGTGAATCGGGCAGTGTAGGAAGTGAGCAGTTCTTC

d_call: NA
cdr3_length: 14
j_call: TRBJ2-1
v_call: TRBV5-5
clone_size: NA
cdr3_aa: CASSSQPNYNEQFF
cdr3_nt: TGTGCCAGCAGCTCACAACCGAACTACAATGAGCAGTTCTTC

d_call: NA
cdr3_length: 14
j_call: TRBJ2-1
v_call: TRBV5-8
clone_size: NA
cdr3_aa: CASILLRQDNEQFF
cdr3_nt: TGTGCCAGCATCCTTCTCAGACAGGACAATGAGCAGTTCTTC

d_call: TRBD2
cdr3_length: 15
j_call: TRBJ2-5
v_call: TRBV6-5
clone_size: NA
cdr3_aa: CASSYGVAGGKTQYF
cdr3_nt: TGTGCCAGCAGTTACGGGGTAGCGGGGGGAAAGACCCAGTACTTC

d_call: NA
cdr3_length: 14
j_call: TRBJ1-1
v_call: TRBV7-9
clone_size: NA
cdr3_aa: CASTPWRQVTEAFF
cdr3_nt: TGTGCCAGCACCCCCTGGAGGCAGGTCACTGAAGCTTTCTTT

d_call: NA
cdr3_length: 11
j_call: TRBJ1-4
v_call: TRBV20-1
clone_size: NA
cdr3_aa: CSARNNEKLFF
cdr3_nt: TGCAGTGCCCGTAATAATGAAAAACTGTTTTTT

d_call: NA
cdr3_length: 14
j_call: TRBJ2-3
v_call: TRBV15
clone_size: NA
cdr3_aa: CATSRSMDTDTQYF
cdr3_nt: TGTGCCACCAGCAGATCCATGGACACAGATACGCAGTATTTT

d_call: NA
cdr3_length: 13
j_call: TRBJ1-1
v_call: TRBV5-1
clone_size: NA
cdr3_aa: CASSLSANTEAFF
cdr3_nt: TGCGCCAGCAGCTTGTCTGCGAACACTGAAGCTTTCTTT

d_call: TRBD1
cdr3_length: 14
j_call: TRBJ2-5
v_call: TRBV6-6
clone_size: NA
cdr3_aa: CASSTQGAQETQYF
cdr3_nt: TGTGCCAGCAGTACGCAGGGGGCCCAAGAGACCCAGTACTTC

d_call: NA
cdr3_length: 13
j_call: TRBJ1-1
v_call: TRBV7-8
clone_size: NA
cdr3_aa: CASSLVENTEAFF
cdr3_nt: TGTGCCAGCAGCTTAGTGGAGAACACTGAAGCTTTCTTT

d_call: NA
cdr3_length: 15
j_call: TRBJ1-5
v_call: TRBV10-3
clone_size: NA
cdr3_aa: CAISESGAGNQPQHF
cdr3_nt: TGTGCCATCAGTGAGTCGGGGGCTGGCAATCAGCCCCAGCATTTT

d_call: NA
cdr3_length: 13
j_call: TRBJ1-1
v_call: TRBV12-3/TRBV12-4
clone_size: few
cdr3_aa: CASSLGAPTEAFF
cdr3_nt: TGTGCCAGCAGTTTGGGGGCCCCTACTGAAGCTTTCTTT

d_call: NA
cdr3_length: 14
j_call: TRBJ2-7
v_call: TRBV9
clone_size: NA
cdr3_aa: CASSLGDGTYEQYF
cdr3_nt: TGTGCCAGCAGCTTAGGGGACGGTACCTACGAGCAGTACTTC

d_call: NA
cdr3_length: 15
j_call: TRBJ1-2
v_call: TRBV11-2
clone_size: NA
cdr3_aa: CASSLPYSPNYGYTF
cdr3_nt: TGTGCCAGCAGCTTACCTTACAGCCCTAACTATGGCTACACCTTC

d_call: NA
cdr3_length: 14
j_call: TRBJ1-2
v_call: TRBV18
clone_size: NA
cdr3_aa: CASSPKQEGYGYTF
cdr3_nt: TGTGCCAGCTCACCAAAACAGGAAGGCTATGGCTACACCTTC

d_call: NA
cdr3_length: 17
j_call: TRBJ2-5
v_call: TRBV10-3
clone_size: NA
cdr3_aa: CAISESGAGAYQETQYF
cdr3_nt: TGTGCCATCAGTGAGTCAGGAGCAGGGGCGTACCAAGAGACCCAGTACTTC

d_call: TRBD2
cdr3_length: 15
j_call: TRBJ2-3
v_call: TRBV29-1
clone_size: NA
cdr3_aa: CSSSLARGTTDTQYF
cdr3_nt: TGCAGCTCCTCTCTCGCGCGGGGGACCACAGATACGCAGTATTTT

d_call: NA
cdr3_length: 11
j_call: TRBJ2-1
v_call: TRBV28
clone_size: once
cdr3_aa: CASSFFDEQFF
cdr3_nt: TGTGCCAGCAGTTTTTTCGATGAGCAGTTCTTC

d_call: NA
cdr3_length: 14
j_call: TRBJ1-2
v_call: TRBV6-5
clone_size: NA
cdr3_aa: CASSYLAGDYGYTF
cdr3_nt: TGTGCCAGCAGTTACTTGGCGGGGGACTATGGCTACACCTTC

d_call: TRBD1
cdr3_length: 15
j_call: TRBJ1-1
v_call: TRBV7-2
clone_size: NA
cdr3_aa: CASSLGGQFNTEAFF
cdr3_nt: TGTGCCAGCAGCTTAGGGGGACAGTTCAATACTGAAGCTTTCTTT

d_call: NA
cdr3_length: 12
j_call: TRBJ1-2
v_call: TRBV12-3/TRBV12-4
clone_size: NA
cdr3_aa: CASSTTTGGYTF
cdr3_nt: TGTGCCAGCAGTACAACGACAGGCGGCTACACCTTC

d_call: NA
cdr3_length: 15
j_call: TRBJ2-5
v_call: TRBV14
clone_size: NA
cdr3_aa: CASSPIGTWGETQYF
cdr3_nt: TGTGCCAGCAGCCCCATTGGGACTTGGGGGGAGACCCAGTACTTC

d_call: TRBD2
cdr3_length: 15
j_call: TRBJ2-1
v_call: TRBV27
clone_size: NA
cdr3_aa: CASSLSPSGGVRQFF
cdr3_nt: TGTGCCAGCAGTTTATCGCCTAGCGGGGGGGTCCGGCAGTTCTTC

d_call: TRBD1
cdr3_length: 17
j_call: TRBJ1-6
v_call: TRBV5-1
clone_size: NA
cdr3_aa: CASSTEVTGVGNSPLHF
cdr3_nt: TGCGCCAGCAGCACCGAAGTGACAGGGGTGGGAAATTCACCCCTCCACTTT

d_call: NA
cdr3_length: 12
j_call: TRBJ1-3
v_call: TRBV25-1
clone_size: NA
cdr3_aa: CGVRGSGNTIYF
cdr3_nt: TGTGGGGTTCGGGGATCTGGAAACACCATATATTTT

d_call: NA
cdr3_length: 15
j_call: TRBJ2-7
v_call: TRBV6-5
clone_size: NA
cdr3_aa: CASSYSKGGGYEQYF
cdr3_nt: TGTGCCAGCAGTTACTCGAAGGGAGGGGGTTACGAGCAGTACTTC

d_call: NA
cdr3_length: 14
j_call: TRBJ2-1
v_call: TRBV5-1
clone_size: NA
cdr3_aa: CASSSLDRQNEQFF
cdr3_nt: TGCGCCAGCAGCTCCCTCGACAGGCAGAATGAGCAGTTCTTC

d_call: TRBD1
cdr3_length: 15
j_call: TRBJ1-5
v_call: TRBV2
clone_size: NA
cdr3_aa: CASRPDRASNQPQHF
cdr3_nt: TGTGCCAGCAGACCAGACAGGGCTAGCAATCAGCCCCAGCATTTT

d_call: TRBD1
cdr3_length: 14
j_call: TRBJ1-1
v_call: TRBV5-4
clone_size: NA
cdr3_aa: CASSKGQGTTEAFF
cdr3_nt: TGTGCCAGCAGCAAGGGACAGGGGACCACTGAAGCTTTCTTT

d_call: NA
cdr3_length: 14
j_call: TRBJ1-2
v_call: TRBV3-1/TRBV3-2
clone_size: NA
cdr3_aa: CASSQGSDYYGYTF
cdr3_nt: TGTGCCAGCAGCCAGGGCAGCGACTACTATGGCTACACCTTC

d_call: NA
cdr3_length: 12
j_call: TRBJ2-5
v_call: TRBV7-9
clone_size: NA
cdr3_aa: CASSPLQETQYF
cdr3_nt: TGTGCCAGCAGCCCATTGCAAGAGACCCAGTACTTC

d_call: NA
cdr3_length: 12
j_call: TRBJ1-6
v_call: TRBV10-2
clone_size: NA
cdr3_aa: CASGTDQAPLHF
cdr3_nt: TGCGCCAGCGGGACGGACCAAGCCCCCCTCCACTTT